The T cell receptor beta chain described here comes from a study of blood T cell repertoires in COVID-19. Whole-study context: COVID-19 samples, acute and convalescent, were from the United States, Italy and Spain. T cells, B-cell-depleted T cells, or PBMCs supplied cDNA or gDNA.

With 0 bases removed from V and 0 bases from J, the gap between germline ends came to 10 bases. The CDR3 consists of 16 residues. Germline values: CDR1 SGHNT, CDR2 YYREEE (reference sequence). Original methodology: Amplified reference gene primers provided the basis for estimating nucleated cell counts. Only in-frame clones appear in the TCRdb table, and some are missing; sequencing was by immunoSEQ multiplex PCR. From that table come the V and J calls and clone size; the DNA was used to work out D and trimming. The repertoire includes around 94,000 clones, roughly 80% of them detected once, and 4.5% sits in the top ten.

V gene TRBV5-4 combines with J gene TRBJ1-3; no firm D call. Input material: peripheral blood. The receptor was derived from a human donor in a cohort sampled during active COVID-19. This chain's CDR3 is CASSLGGQSSGNTIYF. In nucleotides, the CDR3 is TGTGCCAGCAGCTTGGGAGGTCAGAGCTCTGGAAACACCATATATTTT.